This is a list of T cell receptor beta chains from one sample in a study of cytomegalovirus exposure and HLA in healthy donors. TCRdb keeps only in-frame clones here, not all; method: immunoSEQ multiplex PCR. Among about 110,000 clones listed, 80% to 90% were seen once. Source material: PBMCs. The receptors originated from a man between 45 and 60 years old in good health and CMV-seronegative. Both conserved end residues are part of each CDR3. Each record gives: CDR3 length, V gene, clone size, D gene, J gene, CDR3 DNA, CDR3 protein. The D gene is left open where the match is weak. Clone size is given for some rows only: seen once, a few or many times, or a class if the clone is expanded.

14	TRBV29-1	-	TRBD2	TRBJ2-1	TGCAGCGCGGGGAGGGGAGCGGGCTACAATGAGCAGTTCTTC	CSAGRGAGYNEQFF
16	TRBV5-4	-	TRBD1	TRBJ2-2	TGTGCCAGCAGGGGGGCCGGGACAGGGAACACCGGGGAGCTGTTTTTT	CASRGAGTGNTGELFF
13	TRBV28	-	-	TRBJ1-2	TGTGCCAGCACCCCCCGGCGGTCCTATGGCTACACCTTC	CASTPRRSYGYTF
14	TRBV10-3	-	TRBD1	TRBJ1-2	TGTGCCATCAGAGGACAGGGAGCTAACTATGGCTACACCTTC	CAIRGQGANYGYTF
15	TRBV7-9	-	-	TRBJ2-5	TGTTCCAGCAGCTTAGCAGGGGTCCCGGTAGAGACCCAGTACTTC	CSSSLAGVPVETQYF
10	TRBV2	-	-	TRBJ2-1	TGTGCCAGCAGCAACAATGAGCAGTTCTTC	CASSNNEQFF
15	TRBV27	-	TRBD2	TRBJ2-3	TGTGCCAGCAGTTTCAACCTAGCGGGTGGGGATACGCAGTATTTT	CASSFNLAGGDTQYF
14	TRBV5-1	-	-	TRBJ2-1	TGCGCCAGCAGCTTTTCAGGACTACGAGGTGAGCAGTTCTTC	CASSFSGLRGEQFF
14	TRBV7-2	-	-	TRBJ2-3	TGTGCCAGCAGCTTAGTTCCGGAGGGCGCTACGCAGTATTTT	CASSLVPEGATQYF
15	TRBV10-3	-	TRBD2	TRBJ2-3	TGTGCCATCAGTGAGTTTGGGACTAGCGCAGATACGCAGTATTTT	CAISEFGTSADTQYF
12	TRBV6-1	-	-	TRBJ2-3	TGTGCCAGCAGTCGGTCGGGAGATACGCAGTATTTT	CASSRSGDTQYF
16	TRBV11-3	-	TRBD1	TRBJ2-2	TGTGCCAGCACCTCCGGGACAGGGAGGGACACCGGGGAGCTGTTTTTT	CASTSGTGRDTGELFF
22	TRBV30	-	-	TRBJ2-2	TGTGCCTGGTCGCCCCGACAGGGCCGGCAGCGGGGGCAGAAAAAAAACACCGGGGAGCTGTTTTTT	CAWSPRQGRQRGQKKNTGELFF
14	TRBV5-4	-	TRBD1	TRBJ2-1	TGTGCCAGCAGCTCCTCCGGGACAGGGAATGAGCAGTTCTTC	CASSSSGTGNEQFF
13	TRBV6-5	once	-	TRBJ1-6	TGTGCCAGCAGTGGGAATGTCAGGGGAACCCTCCACTTT	CASSGNVRGTLHF
15	TRBV6-1	-	-	TRBJ1-3	TGTGCCAGCAGTGAACAGGGGATCGATGGAAACACCATATATTTT	CASSEQGIDGNTIYF
15	TRBV5-1	-	-	TRBJ1-2	TGCGCCAGCAGCTCCGGACAGACATTTGGCTATGGCTACACCTTC	CASSSGQTFGYGYTF
13	TRBV30	-	-	TRBJ1-1	TGTGCCTGGACCACCCAGATGGACACTGAAGCTTTCTTT	CAWTTQMDTEAFF
14	TRBV6-1	-	-	TRBJ2-4	TGTGCCAGCAGTGAAGGGTATCAGGGAAACATTCAGTACTTC	CASSEGYQGNIQYF
14	TRBV7-9	-	TRBD1	TRBJ1-5	TGTGCCAGCAGCTCCGGGACAGCAATGCAGCCCCAGCATTTT	CASSSGTAMQPQHF
13	TRBV30	-	-	TRBJ1-3	TGTGCCTGGAGTGTCGGGGTTGGAAACACCATATATTTT	CAWSVGVGNTIYF
15	TRBV5-5	once	TRBD1	TRBJ1-3	TGTGCCAGCAGCTTGAGCACAGGGGGCGCGGACACCATATATTTT	CASSLSTGGADTIYF
15	TRBV5-8	-	-	TRBJ1-1	TGTGCCAGCAGCCCTCAACCGACAGTGAGTAGTGAAGCTTTCTTT	CASSPQPTVSSEAFF
14	TRBV7-8	-	TRBD1	TRBJ1-4	TGTGCCAGCGCCCAGGGGGCATTTAATGAAAAACTGTTTTTT	CASAQGAFNEKLFF
14	TRBV7-2	-	-	TRBJ1-2	TGTGCCAGCAGCTTCGGTCCAGGGAACTATGGCTACACCTTC	CASSFGPGNYGYTF
15	TRBV6-1	few	TRBD2	TRBJ2-3	TGTGCCAGTACGGGGACTAGCGGGGGGCTCGATACGCAGTATTTT	CASTGTSGGLDTQYF
13	TRBV4-3	-	-	TRBJ2-3	TGCGCCAGCAGCCCGACTAGGGCAGATACGCAGTATTTT	CASSPTRADTQYF
13	TRBV2	-	-	TRBJ1-2	TGTGCCAGCACTGGGACAATAAACTATGGCTACACCTTC	CASTGTINYGYTF
15	TRBV5-1	-	TRBD1	TRBJ1-6	TGCGCCAGCAGCCCCGGGGGACAGGGGGCGTCGGCCCTCCACTTT	CASSPGGQGASALHF
15	TRBV7-2	-	-	TRBJ2-1	TGTGCCAGCAGCCGCAGTGACGAGGGTGTCAATGAGCAGTTCTTC	CASSRSDEGVNEQFF
12	TRBV6-1	-	-	TRBJ1-2	TGTGCCAGCAGTTCGACAGGCTATGGCTACACCTTC	CASSSTGYGYTF
15	TRBV9	-	-	TRBJ2-3	TGTGCCAGCAGCGTCAGAGCGGGTGGGGGGGATACGCAGTATTTT	CASSVRAGGGDTQYF
15	TRBV12-5	-	TRBD1	TRBJ2-5	TGTGCTAGTCGGACAGGGGGGGGTAGCCAAGAGACCCAGTACTTC	CASRTGGGSQETQYF
15	TRBV10-3	few	TRBD2	TRBJ2-5	TGTGCCACCAGGGTAGGCGGGGGGACCCAAGAGACCCAGTACTTC	CATRVGGGTQETQYF